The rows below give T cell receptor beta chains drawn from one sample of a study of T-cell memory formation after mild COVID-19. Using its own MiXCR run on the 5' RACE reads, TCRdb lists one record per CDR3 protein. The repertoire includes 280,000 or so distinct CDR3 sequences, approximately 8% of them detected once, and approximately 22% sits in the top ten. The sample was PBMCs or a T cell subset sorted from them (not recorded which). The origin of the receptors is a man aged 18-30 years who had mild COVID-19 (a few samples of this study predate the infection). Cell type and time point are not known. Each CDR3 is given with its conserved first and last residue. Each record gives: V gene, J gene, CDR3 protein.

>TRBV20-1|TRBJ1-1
CSARAGTSEAFF
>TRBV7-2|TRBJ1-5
CASSSGQGGYQPQHF
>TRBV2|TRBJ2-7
CASTPAYEQYF
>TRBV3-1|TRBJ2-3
CASSAPGQTVTDTQYF
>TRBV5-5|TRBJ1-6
CASSFAGESSYNSPLHF
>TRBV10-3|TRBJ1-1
CAITRTGDTEAFF
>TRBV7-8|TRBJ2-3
CASSWPGTDTQYF
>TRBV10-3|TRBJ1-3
CAISGGPGGTIYF
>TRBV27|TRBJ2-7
CASSIVSSAYEQYF
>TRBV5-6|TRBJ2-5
CASSLAGGREGTQYF
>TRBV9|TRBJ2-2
CASSAEWELFF
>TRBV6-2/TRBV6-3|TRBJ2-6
CASIQGFPLESGANVLTF
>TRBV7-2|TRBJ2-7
CASSLMGGPYEQYF
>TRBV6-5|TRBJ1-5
CASSPVPYSNQPQHF
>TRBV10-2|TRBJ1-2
CASSERDRPWGYTF
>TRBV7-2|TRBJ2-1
CASSALAVEQFF
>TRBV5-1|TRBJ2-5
CASSSDRQETQYF
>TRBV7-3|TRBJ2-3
CASSLGYTDTQYF
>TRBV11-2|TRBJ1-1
CASSSREAFF
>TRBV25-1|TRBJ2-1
CASSESSRRPSSYNEQFF
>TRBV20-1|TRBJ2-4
CSARDLITGENIQYF
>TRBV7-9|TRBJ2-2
CATGFGVTGELFF
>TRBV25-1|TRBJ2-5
CASSDWETQYF
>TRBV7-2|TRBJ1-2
CASSIGRVYGYTF
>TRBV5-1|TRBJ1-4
CASRTTTGSTNEKLFF
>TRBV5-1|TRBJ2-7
CASSPRTSGRTYEQYF
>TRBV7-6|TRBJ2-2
CASLWGELFF
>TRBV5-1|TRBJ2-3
CASSSLGGATNTQYF
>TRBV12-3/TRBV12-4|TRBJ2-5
CASSLLWGGKASQETQYF
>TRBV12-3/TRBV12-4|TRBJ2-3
CASSFSGTTTDTQYF
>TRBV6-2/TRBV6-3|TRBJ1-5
CATGQGLYQPQHF
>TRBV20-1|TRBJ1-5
CSASSGSGSQPQHF
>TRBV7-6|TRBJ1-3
CASSYRGTSGNTIYF
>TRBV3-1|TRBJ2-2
CASRDRGKTGELFF
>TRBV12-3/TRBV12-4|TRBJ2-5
CASTGTPPGAGETQYF
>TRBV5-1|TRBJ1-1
CASRDRAGEAFF
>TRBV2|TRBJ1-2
CASSAPRGQGSYGYTF
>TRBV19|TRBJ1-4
CATSDMAGEKLFF
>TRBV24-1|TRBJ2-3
CATSALRDLTDTQYF
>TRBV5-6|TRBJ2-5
CASSAVKAWSWEETQYF
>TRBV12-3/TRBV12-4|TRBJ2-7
CASSLHRPVTYEQYF
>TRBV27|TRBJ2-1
CASSWGLNNEQFF
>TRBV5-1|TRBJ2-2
CASSLHTGPTGELFF
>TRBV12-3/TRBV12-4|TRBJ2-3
CASSLNRGDTQYF